The rows below give T cell receptor beta chains drawn from one sample of a study of T cells after yellow fever vaccination. One entry per CDR3 protein results from TCRdb running MiXCR on the 5' RACE reads. Among 400,000 or so distinct CDR3 sequences, about 19% were seen once, and the ten largest hold 15% to 20%. This sample comprised PBMCs, obtained before the yellow fever booster vaccination. These receptors all stem from a man between 18 and 29 years old who received the YFV17D yellow fever vaccine. The CDR3 runs from the conserved cysteine through the conserved F or W. A D gene is named only where the DNA matches it firmly. Clone size is shown for a subset of rows, as once, few, many or a class of expanded clone.

j_call: TRBJ2-6; d_call: NA; v_call: TRBV19; clone_size: few; cdr3_nt: TGTGCCGGGTCAAGCTCTGGGGCCAACGTCCTGACTTTC; cdr3_aa: CAGSSSGANVLTF
j_call: TRBJ1-4; d_call: TRBD1; v_call: TRBV12-3/TRBV12-4; clone_size: NA; cdr3_nt: TGTGCCAGCAGTCCCGACAGGGCTCCAACTAATGAAAAACTGTTTTTT; cdr3_aa: CASSPDRAPTNEKLFF
j_call: TRBJ2-5; d_call: TRBD1; v_call: TRBV4-1; clone_size: NA; cdr3_nt: TGCGCCAGCAGCCAAGGACAGGGACGGGAGACCCAGTACTTC; cdr3_aa: CASSQGQGRETQYF
j_call: TRBJ1-5; d_call: NA; v_call: TRBV30; clone_size: NA; cdr3_nt: TGTGCCTGGAGTGTACGGGGGGACCAGCCCCAGCATTTT; cdr3_aa: CAWSVRGDQPQHF
j_call: TRBJ2-1; d_call: NA; v_call: TRBV18; clone_size: few; cdr3_nt: TGTGCCAGCTCACCGTACGATGAGCAGTTCTTC; cdr3_aa: CASSPYDEQFF
j_call: TRBJ2-5; d_call: NA; v_call: TRBV6-2/TRBV6-3; clone_size: many; cdr3_nt: TGTGCCAGCAGCCCAGGACAAGAGACCCAGTACTTC; cdr3_aa: CASSPGQETQYF
j_call: TRBJ1-1; d_call: NA; v_call: TRBV7-2; clone_size: once; cdr3_nt: TGTGCCAGCAGCTTCCTCCTCGGGGGCACTGAAGCTTTCTTT; cdr3_aa: CASSFLLGGTEAFF
j_call: TRBJ2-7; d_call: TRBD2; v_call: TRBV30; clone_size: few; cdr3_nt: TGTGCCGCCGGCACTAGCGGGGGGCGCTACGAGCAGTACTTC; cdr3_aa: CAAGTSGGRYEQYF
j_call: TRBJ1-2; d_call: NA; v_call: TRBV9; clone_size: few; cdr3_nt: TGTGCCAGCAGCCCCACGGAGGGGCCGAGCTATGGCTACACCTTC; cdr3_aa: CASSPTEGPSYGYTF
j_call: TRBJ2-5; d_call: TRBD2; v_call: TRBV29-1; clone_size: few; cdr3_nt: TGCAGCGTTGTTGAAGCGGGGGAGTACCAAGAGACCCAGTACTTC; cdr3_aa: CSVVEAGEYQETQYF
j_call: TRBJ2-2; d_call: NA; v_call: TRBV7-9; clone_size: NA; cdr3_nt: TGTGCCATCAGCTTAGTGCGGGGCCGCACCGGGGAGCTGTTTTTT; cdr3_aa: CAISLVRGRTGELFF
j_call: TRBJ1-2; d_call: NA; v_call: TRBV20-1; clone_size: NA; cdr3_nt: TGCAGCATAGGCGGAGAGGTCTATGGCTACACCTTC; cdr3_aa: CSIGGEVYGYTF
j_call: TRBJ1-6; d_call: NA; v_call: TRBV7-9; clone_size: few; cdr3_nt: TGTGCCAGCAGTTTCGGGGATACAGGTTCACCCCTCCACTTT; cdr3_aa: CASSFGDTGSPLHF
j_call: TRBJ2-5; d_call: NA; v_call: TRBV7-9; clone_size: NA; cdr3_nt: TGTGCCAGCACCCCCGGGCGCCCAGAGACCCAGTACTTC; cdr3_aa: CASTPGRPETQYF
j_call: TRBJ2-2; d_call: TRBD2; v_call: TRBV6-5; clone_size: few; cdr3_nt: TGTGCCAGCAGTTACTCTCCCCAGGGAGGGACCGGGGAGCTGTTTTTT; cdr3_aa: CASSYSPQGGTGELFF
j_call: TRBJ2-2; d_call: TRBD1; v_call: TRBV4-2; clone_size: few; cdr3_nt: TGTGCCAGCAGCCAAGAGAGGGGGCGCACCGGGGAGCTGTTTTTT; cdr3_aa: CASSQERGRTGELFF
j_call: TRBJ1-6; d_call: NA; v_call: TRBV5-1; clone_size: few; cdr3_nt: TGCGCCAGCAGCAGCAGGGACACCAAGAGCTCCTATAATTCACCCCTCCACTTT; cdr3_aa: CASSSRDTKSSYNSPLHF
j_call: TRBJ1-2; d_call: TRBD1; v_call: TRBV5-1; clone_size: few; cdr3_nt: TGCGCCAGCAGCGGGACAGGGGCAGGCGGCTACACCTTC; cdr3_aa: CASSGTGAGGYTF
j_call: TRBJ1-2; d_call: NA; v_call: TRBV7-9; clone_size: NA; cdr3_nt: TGTGCCAGCAGCTCTAGCGGCAGCGACTATGGCTACACCTTC; cdr3_aa: CASSSSGSDYGYTF
j_call: TRBJ2-7; d_call: NA; v_call: TRBV6-2/TRBV6-3; clone_size: few; cdr3_nt: TGTGCCAGCAGTTACTCGATCAGATACGAGCAGTACTTC; cdr3_aa: CASSYSIRYEQYF
j_call: TRBJ2-3; d_call: NA; v_call: TRBV20-1; clone_size: few; cdr3_nt: TGCAGTGCTAGAGAGTTGCCCCTTTCCCGAGATACGCAGTATTTT; cdr3_aa: CSARELPLSRDTQYF
j_call: TRBJ1-5; d_call: TRBD1; v_call: TRBV6-1; clone_size: NA; cdr3_nt: TGTGCCAGCATTGAAGGACAGGGGTCCGGCCAGCCCCAGCATTTT; cdr3_aa: CASIEGQGSGQPQHF
j_call: TRBJ1-2; d_call: NA; v_call: TRBV30; clone_size: few; cdr3_nt: TGTGCCTGGAGTGACACAACAGGCTATGGCTACACCTTC; cdr3_aa: CAWSDTTGYGYTF
j_call: TRBJ2-1; d_call: NA; v_call: TRBV5-1; clone_size: few; cdr3_nt: TGCGCCAGCGGCGATGGGGTTATCGATGAGCAGTTCTTC; cdr3_aa: CASGDGVIDEQFF
j_call: TRBJ2-3; d_call: NA; v_call: TRBV6-5; clone_size: few; cdr3_nt: TGTGCCAGCAGTAACCTGGGGGAGAGCACAGATACGCAGTATTTT; cdr3_aa: CASSNLGESTDTQYF
j_call: TRBJ2-7; d_call: NA; v_call: TRBV2; clone_size: NA; cdr3_nt: TGTGCCAGCAGCGGGACACGGGTCGAGCAGTACTTC; cdr3_aa: CASSGTRVEQYF
j_call: TRBJ2-5; d_call: NA; v_call: TRBV11-2; clone_size: many; cdr3_nt: TGTGCCAGCAGCGGTGAGACAGGTTGGGAGACCCAGTACTTC; cdr3_aa: CASSGETGWETQYF
j_call: TRBJ1-1; d_call: TRBD1; v_call: TRBV5-1; clone_size: few; cdr3_nt: TGCGCCAGCAGCTTGGATCAGGGGGTAGCTTTCTTT; cdr3_aa: CASSLDQGVAFF
j_call: TRBJ1-2; d_call: NA; v_call: TRBV6-5; clone_size: NA; cdr3_nt: TGTGCCAGCAGTTACTCCAGGACAGCTAACTATGGCTACACCTTC; cdr3_aa: CASSYSRTANYGYTF
j_call: TRBJ2-7; d_call: NA; v_call: TRBV10-3; clone_size: NA; cdr3_nt: TGTGCCATCAGTGAGTCGGGTATCTCCTACGAGCAGTACTTC; cdr3_aa: CAISESGISYEQYF
j_call: TRBJ2-7; d_call: TRBD2; v_call: TRBV7-2; clone_size: few; cdr3_nt: TGTGCCAGCAGCTTAGCCTTCAGACCAGGGAGGGGTGCCTACGAGCAGTACTTC; cdr3_aa: CASSLAFRPGRGAYEQYF
j_call: TRBJ2-1; d_call: TRBD1; v_call: TRBV29-1; clone_size: few; cdr3_nt: TGCAGCGTTGAGATGAGAGTTGGGACAGGGGCTTACAATGAGCAGTTCTTC; cdr3_aa: CSVEMRVGTGAYNEQFF
j_call: TRBJ2-3; d_call: TRBD2; v_call: TRBV7-2; clone_size: few; cdr3_nt: TGTGCCAGCAGCAAGGGACTAGCGGGGGTGTGGGATACGCAGTATTTT; cdr3_aa: CASSKGLAGVWDTQYF
j_call: TRBJ2-3; d_call: TRBD2; v_call: TRBV12-3/TRBV12-4; clone_size: NA; cdr3_nt: TGTGCCAGCAGGCCGGCGGTTACTAGCGGGGGGGCCTCCCCAGATACGCAGTATTTT; cdr3_aa: CASRPAVTSGGASPDTQYF
j_call: TRBJ2-3; d_call: TRBD1; v_call: TRBV6-2/TRBV6-3; clone_size: NA; cdr3_nt: TGTGCCAGGGGGGACAGGGGGACTTGCACAGATACGCAGTATTTT; cdr3_aa: CARGDRGTCTDTQYF
j_call: TRBJ1-3; d_call: NA; v_call: TRBV4-3; clone_size: NA; cdr3_nt: TGCGCCAGCAGCCAAGATGGGGCACCGGGACGGAGCTCTGGAAACACCATATATTTT; cdr3_aa: CASSQDGAPGRSSGNTIYF
j_call: TRBJ1-4; d_call: TRBD1; v_call: TRBV9; clone_size: few; cdr3_nt: TGTGCCAGCAGCGTCGGCCAGGGGGTAACTAATGAAAAACTGTTTTTT; cdr3_aa: CASSVGQGVTNEKLFF
j_call: TRBJ1-1; d_call: NA; v_call: TRBV29-1; clone_size: NA; cdr3_nt: TGCAGCGGAGGGGGACCCCGCTCCTCTGAAGCTTTCTTT; cdr3_aa: CSGGGPRSSEAFF
j_call: TRBJ1-1; d_call: NA; v_call: TRBV2; clone_size: NA; cdr3_nt: TGTGCCAGCCTCGTCTTAGATGGCATGAACACTGAAGCTTTCTTT; cdr3_aa: CASLVLDGMNTEAFF
j_call: TRBJ1-5; d_call: NA; v_call: TRBV18; clone_size: NA; cdr3_nt: TGTGCCAGCTCACAAATAAATAGACAGGAGCAGCATTTT; cdr3_aa: CASSQINRQEQHF
j_call: TRBJ1-1; d_call: TRBD1; v_call: TRBV5-1; clone_size: NA; cdr3_nt: TGCGCCAGCAGCTGGACAGGGGATGATGAAGCTTTCTTT; cdr3_aa: CASSWTGDDEAFF
j_call: TRBJ1-2; d_call: NA; v_call: TRBV20-1; clone_size: NA; cdr3_nt: TGCAGTGCCCCAGTTCAGGAGGCTCTTTCTGGCTACACCTTC; cdr3_aa: CSAPVQEALSGYTF
j_call: TRBJ2-1; d_call: NA; v_call: TRBV5-1; clone_size: NA; cdr3_nt: TGCGCCAGCAGCGGTGGGGGGTCCAATGAGCAGTTCTTC; cdr3_aa: CASSGGGSNEQFF
j_call: TRBJ2-3; d_call: TRBD2; v_call: TRBV20-1; clone_size: NA; cdr3_nt: TGCAGTGCTAGAGATCACGGGACTAGACTCCAGGATACGCAGTATTTT; cdr3_aa: CSARDHGTRLQDTQYF
j_call: TRBJ2-7; d_call: TRBD1; v_call: TRBV12-3/TRBV12-4; clone_size: NA; cdr3_nt: TGTGCCAGCAGTGCCGGGACAGGGGTAATCGAGCAGTACTTC; cdr3_aa: CASSAGTGVIEQYF
j_call: TRBJ1-5; d_call: NA; v_call: TRBV20-1; clone_size: NA; cdr3_nt: TGCAGTGCAAACCCGGGAAACCCTAATCAGCCCCAGCATTTT; cdr3_aa: CSANPGNPNQPQHF
j_call: TRBJ2-1; d_call: NA; v_call: TRBV10-3; clone_size: few; cdr3_nt: TGTGCCATCTCGTATGACCACAATGAGCAGTTCTTC; cdr3_aa: CAISYDHNEQFF
j_call: TRBJ2-7; d_call: NA; v_call: TRBV27; clone_size: many; cdr3_nt: TGTGCCAGCCGAGAAGCGCAGCCACCCTACGAGCAGTACTTC; cdr3_aa: CASREAQPPYEQYF
j_call: TRBJ2-5; d_call: NA; v_call: TRBV18; clone_size: few; cdr3_nt: TGTGCCAGCTCACCGGCCGGGACGTTGACTTCCCAAGAGACCCAGTACTTC; cdr3_aa: CASSPAGTLTSQETQYF
j_call: TRBJ1-2; d_call: NA; v_call: TRBV4-1; clone_size: few; cdr3_nt: TGCGCCAGCAGCCCAGGTCCAGGTTTTGGCTATGGCTACACCTTC; cdr3_aa: CASSPGPGFGYGYTF
j_call: TRBJ2-7; d_call: NA; v_call: TRBV15; clone_size: NA; cdr3_nt: TGTGCCACCAGCAGAGAGTTACTTTCCTCCTACGAGCAGTACTTC; cdr3_aa: CATSRELLSSYEQYF
j_call: TRBJ1-2; d_call: NA; v_call: TRBV6-2/TRBV6-3; clone_size: NA; cdr3_nt: TGTGCCAGCAGTTACTCGCCGTCGGGGTTTGGGAGCTATGGCTACACCTTC; cdr3_aa: CASSYSPSGFGSYGYTF
j_call: TRBJ2-5; d_call: NA; v_call: TRBV20-1; clone_size: few; cdr3_nt: TGCAGTGCTAGGAACCAAGAGACCCAGTACTTC; cdr3_aa: CSARNQETQYF
j_call: TRBJ1-5; d_call: TRBD1; v_call: TRBV9; clone_size: NA; cdr3_nt: TGTGCCAGCAGCCTTGGGACAGGCTTCAATCAGCCCCAGCATTTT; cdr3_aa: CASSLGTGFNQPQHF
j_call: TRBJ2-1; d_call: NA; v_call: TRBV11-2; clone_size: few; cdr3_nt: TGTGCCAGCAGCCCTACCCTAGGGCTCAGCAATGAGCAGTTCTTC; cdr3_aa: CASSPTLGLSNEQFF
j_call: TRBJ2-1; d_call: TRBD1; v_call: TRBV29-1; clone_size: NA; cdr3_nt: TGCAGCGTTGAAGGAGGGGACAGGGAAGTAAATGAGCAGTTCTTC; cdr3_aa: CSVEGGDREVNEQFF
j_call: TRBJ2-6; d_call: NA; v_call: TRBV6-2/TRBV6-3; clone_size: few; cdr3_nt: TGTGCCAGCAGACAGGGTGGTTTGGCCAACGTCCTGACTTTC; cdr3_aa: CASRQGGLANVLTF
j_call: TRBJ1-5; d_call: NA; v_call: TRBV4-2; clone_size: few; cdr3_nt: TGTGCCAGCAGCCAGGTCACAGGGAGAGGAAAACAGCCCCAGCATTTT; cdr3_aa: CASSQVTGRGKQPQHF
j_call: TRBJ2-1; d_call: TRBD2; v_call: TRBV29-1; clone_size: NA; cdr3_nt: TGCAGCTCAGAGCGGGGGGGTTACAATGAGCAGTTCTTC; cdr3_aa: CSSERGGYNEQFF
j_call: TRBJ2-1; d_call: NA; v_call: TRBV6-1; clone_size: few; cdr3_nt: TGTGCCAGCAGTTGGGGGAGGCTTGGAGATGAGCAGTTCTTC; cdr3_aa: CASSWGRLGDEQFF